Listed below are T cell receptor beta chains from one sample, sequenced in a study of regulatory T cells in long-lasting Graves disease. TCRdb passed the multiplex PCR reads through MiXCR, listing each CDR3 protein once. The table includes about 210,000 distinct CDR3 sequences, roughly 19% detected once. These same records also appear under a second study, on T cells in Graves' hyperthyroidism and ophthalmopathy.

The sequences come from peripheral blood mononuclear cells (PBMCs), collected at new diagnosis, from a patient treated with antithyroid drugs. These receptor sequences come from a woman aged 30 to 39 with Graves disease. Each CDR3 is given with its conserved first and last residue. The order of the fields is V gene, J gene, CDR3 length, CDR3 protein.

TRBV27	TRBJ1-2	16	CASSLSGKGRRYGYTF
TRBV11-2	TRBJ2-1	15	CASSFRQVLYNEQFF
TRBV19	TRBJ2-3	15	CASRMGSSGKDTQYF
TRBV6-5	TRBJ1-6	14	CASSYSTANSPLHF
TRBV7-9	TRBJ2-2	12	CASSLTIGELFF
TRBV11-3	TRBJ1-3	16	CASSLSQGGSGNTIYF
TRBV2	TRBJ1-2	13	CASSRDSPPGYTF
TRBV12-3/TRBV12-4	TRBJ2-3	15	CASRSWGQGSDTQYF
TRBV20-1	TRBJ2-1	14	CSARDPDLVTEQFF
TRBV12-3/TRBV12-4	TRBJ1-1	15	CASIVGQPMNTEAFF
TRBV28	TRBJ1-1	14	CASRPLQGNTEAFF
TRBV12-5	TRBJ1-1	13	CASAWDAGYEAFF
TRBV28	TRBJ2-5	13	CASSFPGLGTQYF
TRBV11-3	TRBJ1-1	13	CASTLPGHTEAFF
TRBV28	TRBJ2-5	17	CASSSSTRTQYQETQYF
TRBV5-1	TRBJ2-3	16	CASSLGYRGSTDTQYF
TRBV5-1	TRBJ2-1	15	CARKPLAGERNEQFF
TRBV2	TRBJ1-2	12	CASSRGESGYTF
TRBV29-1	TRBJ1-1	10	CSVRTVEAFF
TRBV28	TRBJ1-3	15	CASSLFDRDGNTIYF
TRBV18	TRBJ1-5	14	CASSPTGGDQPQHF
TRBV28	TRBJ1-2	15	CASSLEIPGPYGYTF
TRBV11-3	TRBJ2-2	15	CASSFLPGRGGELFF
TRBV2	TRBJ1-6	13	CASRRGGNSPLHF
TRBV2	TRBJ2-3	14	CASSEVLAGDTQYF